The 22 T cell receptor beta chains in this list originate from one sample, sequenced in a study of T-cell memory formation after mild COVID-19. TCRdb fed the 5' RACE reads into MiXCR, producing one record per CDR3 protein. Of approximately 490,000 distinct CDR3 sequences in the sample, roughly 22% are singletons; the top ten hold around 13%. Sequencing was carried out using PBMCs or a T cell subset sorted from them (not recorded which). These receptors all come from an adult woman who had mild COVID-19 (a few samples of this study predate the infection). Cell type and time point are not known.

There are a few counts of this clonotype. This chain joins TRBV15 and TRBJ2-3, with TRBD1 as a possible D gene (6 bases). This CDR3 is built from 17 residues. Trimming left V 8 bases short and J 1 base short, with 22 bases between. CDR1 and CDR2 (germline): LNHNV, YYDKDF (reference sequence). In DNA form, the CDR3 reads TGTGCCACCGATACGCCACGACGGGACAATCGCACAGATACGCAGTATTTT. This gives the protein CATDTPRRDNRTDTQYF.

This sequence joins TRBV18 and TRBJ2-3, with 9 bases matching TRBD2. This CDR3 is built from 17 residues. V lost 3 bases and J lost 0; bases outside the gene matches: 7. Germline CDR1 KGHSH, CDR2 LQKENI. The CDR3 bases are TGTGCCAGCTCACCCGCGGGAGGGCGTGCTAGCACAGATACGCAGTATTTT. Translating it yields CASSPAGGRASTDTQYF.

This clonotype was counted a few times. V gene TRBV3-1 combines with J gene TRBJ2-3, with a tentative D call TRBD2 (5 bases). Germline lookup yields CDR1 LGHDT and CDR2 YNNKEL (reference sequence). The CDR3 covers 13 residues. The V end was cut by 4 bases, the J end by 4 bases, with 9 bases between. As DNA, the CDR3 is TGTGCCAGCAGCCGAGGGTGGGCAGATACGCAGTATTTT. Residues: CASSRGWADTQYF.

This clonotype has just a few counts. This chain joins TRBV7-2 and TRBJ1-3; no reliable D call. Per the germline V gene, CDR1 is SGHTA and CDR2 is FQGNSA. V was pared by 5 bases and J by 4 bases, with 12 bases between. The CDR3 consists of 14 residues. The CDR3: CASSPERAGNTIYF. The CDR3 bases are TGTGCCAGCAGCCCCGAGAGGGCCGGAAACACCATATATTTT.

Here the CDR3 reads CSARTLADQETQYF. For the CDR3, the DNA is TGCAGTGCCCGAACTTTAGCGGACCAAGAGACCCAGTACTTC. The rearrangement links TRBV20-1 to TRBJ2-5; D is possibly TRBD2 (6 bases). CDR1 is DFQATT, CDR2 SNEGSKA, per germline (reference sequence). V gave up 6 bases and J gave up 0 bases, with 14 bases separating them. This CDR3 has 14 residues.

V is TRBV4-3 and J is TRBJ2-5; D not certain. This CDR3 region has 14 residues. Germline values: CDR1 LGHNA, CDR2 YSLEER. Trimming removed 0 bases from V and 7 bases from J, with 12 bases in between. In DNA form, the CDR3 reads TGCGCCAGCAGCCAAGATAGATATGTCGGGACCCAGTACTTC. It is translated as CASSQDRYVGTQYF.

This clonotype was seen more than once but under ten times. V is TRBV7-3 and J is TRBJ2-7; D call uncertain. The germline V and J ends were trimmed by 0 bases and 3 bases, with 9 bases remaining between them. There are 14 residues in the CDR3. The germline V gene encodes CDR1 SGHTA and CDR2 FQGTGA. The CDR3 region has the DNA TGTGCCAGCAGCTTAACAGGCATCGGCTACGAGCAGTACTTC. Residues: CASSLTGIGYEQYF.

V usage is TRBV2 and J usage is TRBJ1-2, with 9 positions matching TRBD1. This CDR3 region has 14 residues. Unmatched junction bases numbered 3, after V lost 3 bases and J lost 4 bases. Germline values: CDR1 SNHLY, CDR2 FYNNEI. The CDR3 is CASSEDRGVYGYTF. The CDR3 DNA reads TGTGCCAGCAGTGAGGACAGGGGTGTCTATGGCTACACCTTC.

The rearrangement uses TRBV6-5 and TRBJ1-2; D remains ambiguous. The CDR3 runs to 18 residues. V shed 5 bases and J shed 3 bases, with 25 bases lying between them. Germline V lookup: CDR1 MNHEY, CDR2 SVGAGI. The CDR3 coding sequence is TGTGCCAGCAGTCGTACCGGGAATCACTTCCCCCGCTACTATGGCTACACCTTC. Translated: CASSRTGNHFPRYYGYTF.

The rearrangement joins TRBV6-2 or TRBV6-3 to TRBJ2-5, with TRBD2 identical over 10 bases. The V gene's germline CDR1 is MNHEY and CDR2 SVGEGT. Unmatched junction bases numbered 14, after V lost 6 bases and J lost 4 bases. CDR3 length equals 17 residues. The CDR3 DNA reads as TGTGCCAGCAGCTTCCCTAGCGGGAGAACTGGCCGAGAGACCCAGTACTTC. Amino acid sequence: CASSFPSGRTGRETQYF.

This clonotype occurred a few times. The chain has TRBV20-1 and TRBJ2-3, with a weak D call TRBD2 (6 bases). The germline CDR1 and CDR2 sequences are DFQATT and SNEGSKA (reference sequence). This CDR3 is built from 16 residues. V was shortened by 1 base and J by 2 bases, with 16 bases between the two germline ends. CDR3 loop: CSARVGVAETTDTQYF. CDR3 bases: TGCAGTGCTAGAGTGGGAGTAGCGGAGACCACAGATACGCAGTATTTT.

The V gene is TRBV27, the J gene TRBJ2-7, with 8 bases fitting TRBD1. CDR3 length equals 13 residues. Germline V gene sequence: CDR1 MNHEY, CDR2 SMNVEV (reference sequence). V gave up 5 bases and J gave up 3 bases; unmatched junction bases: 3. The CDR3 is CASSHRGNYEQYF. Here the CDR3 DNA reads TGTGCCAGCAGTCACAGGGGGAACTACGAGCAGTACTTC.

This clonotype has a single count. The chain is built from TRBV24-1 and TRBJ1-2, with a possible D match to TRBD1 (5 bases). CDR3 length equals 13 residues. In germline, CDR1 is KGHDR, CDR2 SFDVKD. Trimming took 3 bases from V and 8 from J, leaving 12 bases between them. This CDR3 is CATSDRDDLGYTF. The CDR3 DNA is TGTGCCACCAGTGATCGGGACGACCTAGGCTACACCTTC.

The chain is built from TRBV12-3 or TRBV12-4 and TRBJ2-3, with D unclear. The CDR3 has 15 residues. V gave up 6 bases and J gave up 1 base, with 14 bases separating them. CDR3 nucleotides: TGTGCCAGCAGCTTCACCCAGATCCGCACAGATACGCAGTATTTT. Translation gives CASSFTQIRTDTQYF.

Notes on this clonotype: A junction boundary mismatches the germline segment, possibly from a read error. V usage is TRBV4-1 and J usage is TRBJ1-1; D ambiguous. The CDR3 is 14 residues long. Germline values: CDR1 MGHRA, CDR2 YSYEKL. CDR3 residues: CASGHGSLGAEAFF. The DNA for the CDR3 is TGCGCCAGCGGCCACGGGTCTCTAGGCGCTGAAGCTTTCTTT.

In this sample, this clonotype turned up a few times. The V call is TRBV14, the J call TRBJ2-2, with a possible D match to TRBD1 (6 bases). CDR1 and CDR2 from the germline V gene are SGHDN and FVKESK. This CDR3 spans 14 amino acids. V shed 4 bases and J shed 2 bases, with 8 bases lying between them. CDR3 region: CASSRDINTGELFF. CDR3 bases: TGTGCCAGCAGCCGGGACATCAACACCGGGGAGCTGTTTTTT.

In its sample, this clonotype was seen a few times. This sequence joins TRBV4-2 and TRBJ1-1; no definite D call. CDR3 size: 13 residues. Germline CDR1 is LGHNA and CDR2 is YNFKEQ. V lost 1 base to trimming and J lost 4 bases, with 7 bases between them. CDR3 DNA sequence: TGTGCCAGCAGCCAAGTCGAGTCCACTGAAGCTTTCTTT. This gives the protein CASSQVESTEAFF.

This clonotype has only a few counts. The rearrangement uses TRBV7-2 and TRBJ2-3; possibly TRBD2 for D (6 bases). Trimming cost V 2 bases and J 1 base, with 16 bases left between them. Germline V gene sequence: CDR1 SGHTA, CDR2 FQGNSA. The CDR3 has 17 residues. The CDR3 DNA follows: TGTGCCAGCAGCTTAAGGGCGGACTACTCTGGCACAGATACGCAGTATTTT. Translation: CASSLRADYSGTDTQYF.

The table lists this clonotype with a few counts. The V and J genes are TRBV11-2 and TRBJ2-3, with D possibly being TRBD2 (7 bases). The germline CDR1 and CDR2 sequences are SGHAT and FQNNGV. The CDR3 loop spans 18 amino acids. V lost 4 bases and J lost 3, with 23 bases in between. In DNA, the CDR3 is TGTGCCAGCAGCTATAGTGGGGCGGGGGCAGGCGTTACAGATACGCAGTATTTT. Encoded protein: CASSYSGAGAGVTDTQYF.

CDR3 protein: CASRPTAINFLEQFF. In nucleotides, the CDR3 is TGTGCCAGCAGACCGACAGCAATAAATTTCCTTGAGCAGTTCTTC. The V gene is TRBV2, the J gene TRBJ2-1; TRBD1 is a possible D gene (5 bases). CDR1 and CDR2 from the germline V gene are SNHLY and FYNNEI. The CDR3 runs 15 residues. Trimming took off 6 bases at V and 9 bases at J, with 21 bases between the two ends.

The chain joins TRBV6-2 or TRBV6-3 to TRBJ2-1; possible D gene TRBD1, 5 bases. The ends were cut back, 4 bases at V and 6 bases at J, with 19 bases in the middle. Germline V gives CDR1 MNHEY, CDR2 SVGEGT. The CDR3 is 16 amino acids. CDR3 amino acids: CASSSPAAGRSNEQFF. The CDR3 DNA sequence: TGTGCCAGCAGTTCCCCCGCGGCAGGGCGATCCAATGAGCAGTTCTTC.

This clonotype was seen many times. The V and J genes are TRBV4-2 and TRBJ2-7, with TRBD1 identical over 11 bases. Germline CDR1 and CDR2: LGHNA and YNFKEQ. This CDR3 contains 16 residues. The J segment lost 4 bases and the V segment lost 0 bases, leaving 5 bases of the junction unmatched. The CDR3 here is CASSQEGGDRGYEQYF. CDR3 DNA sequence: TGTGCCAGCAGCCAAGAAGGCGGGGACAGGGGGTACGAGCAGTACTTC.